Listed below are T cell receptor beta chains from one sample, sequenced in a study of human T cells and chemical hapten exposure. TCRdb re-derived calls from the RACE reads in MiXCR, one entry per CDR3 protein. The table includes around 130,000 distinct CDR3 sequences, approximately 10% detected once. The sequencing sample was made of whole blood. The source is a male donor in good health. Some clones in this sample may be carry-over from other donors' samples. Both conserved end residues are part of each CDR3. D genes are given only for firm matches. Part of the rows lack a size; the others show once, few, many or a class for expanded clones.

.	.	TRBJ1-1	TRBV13	TGTGCCAGCAGCCGCGGACGAGGGACTTACACTGAAGCTTTCTTT	CASSRGRGTYTEAFF
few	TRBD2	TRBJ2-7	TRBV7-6	TGTGCCAGCAGCTTAGGCGGGACGGGGGGGACCTACGAGCAGTACTTC	CASSLGGTGGTYEQYF
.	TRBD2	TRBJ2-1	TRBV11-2	TGTGCCAGCAGCTCCCCGACTAGCGGGAACGACAATGAGCAGTTCTTC	CASSSPTSGNDNEQFF
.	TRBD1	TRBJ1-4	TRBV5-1	TGCGCCAGCAGCTTGGGACAGGGAATAGTTGCAACTAATGAAAAACTGTTTTTT	CASSLGQGIVATNEKLFF
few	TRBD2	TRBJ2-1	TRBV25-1	TGTGCCACCAGAGCGGGAGCGACACACAATGAGCAGTTCTTC	CATRAGATHNEQFF
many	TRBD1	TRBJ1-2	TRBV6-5	TGTGCCAGCAGTTCTGCTGGGACAGGGAAGCATGGCTACACCTTC	CASSSAGTGKHGYTF
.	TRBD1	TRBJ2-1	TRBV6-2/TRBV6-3	TGTGCCAGCGTTAGAGGACAGGTGGGGAAGTTCTTC	CASVRGQVGKFF
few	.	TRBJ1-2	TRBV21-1	TGTGCCGCCACCATCAGGGTTAACTATGGCTACACCTTC	CAATIRVNYGYTF
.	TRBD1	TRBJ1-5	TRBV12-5	TGTGCTAGTCTACCGGGGACAGAGCCTTATAGCAATCAGCCCCAGCATTTT	CASLPGTEPYSNQPQHF
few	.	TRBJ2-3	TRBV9	TGTGCCAGCAGCGTAGAGTTGACGGCAGATACGCAGTATTTT	CASSVELTADTQYF
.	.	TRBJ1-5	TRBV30	TGTGCCTGGGACAAAGGGTCGAATCAGCCCCAGCATTTT	CAWDKGSNQPQHF
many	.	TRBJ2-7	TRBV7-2	TGTGCCAGCAGCTTAGCGCGGATAGCCTACGAGCAGTACTTC	CASSLARIAYEQYF
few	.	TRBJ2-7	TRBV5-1	TGCGCCAGCAGCCCTGGAGGGCAGGACCCATACGAGCAGTACTTC	CASSPGGQDPYEQYF
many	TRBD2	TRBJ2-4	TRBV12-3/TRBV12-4	TGTGCCAGCACGCTAGGTCCTAGCGGGAGGAGTCGGGTCGCCAAAAACATTCAGTACTTC	CASTLGPSGRSRVAKNIQYF
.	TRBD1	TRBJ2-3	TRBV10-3	TGTGCCATCAGTGAGCGGCCCCAGGGGGACCCCACAGATACGCAGTATTTT	CAISERPQGDPTDTQYF
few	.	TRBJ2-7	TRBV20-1	TGCAGTGCTAGGGCGGGCCGCTACGAGCAGTACTTC	CSARAGRYEQYF
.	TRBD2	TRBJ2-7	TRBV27	TGTGCCAGCAGACTGAGACTAGCGGTCTCCTACGAGCAGTACTTC	CASRLRLAVSYEQYF
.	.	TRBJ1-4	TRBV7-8	TGTGCCAGCAGCTTAGCGAGGCATCCGGGGATTAGTGAAAAACTGTTTTTT	CASSLARHPGISEKLFF
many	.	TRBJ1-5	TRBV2	TGTGCCAGCGGCGGGGGGAGGGATCGGCCCAATCAGCCCCAGCATTTT	CASGGGRDRPNQPQHF
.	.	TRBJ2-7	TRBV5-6	TGTGCCAGCAGCTCTGGGCCGCTCTCCTACGAGCAGTACTTC	CASSSGPLSYEQYF
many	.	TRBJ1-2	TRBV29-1	TGCAGCGTTGAGGGGGGCTGGCCGGGACCGGTACAGGGCTACACCTTC	CSVEGGWPGPVQGYTF
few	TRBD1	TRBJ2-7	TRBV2	TGTGCCAGCAGGGCCAGGACAGGGTGGTCGGACGAGCAGTACTTC	CASRARTGWSDEQYF
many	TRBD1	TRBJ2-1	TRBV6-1	TGTGCCAGCAGTGAAGACGCGACAGGGTACAATGAGCAGTTCTTC	CASSEDATGYNEQFF
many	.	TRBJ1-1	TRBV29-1	TGCAGCGTTGAACAGGGAGGGAACACTGAAGCTTTCTTT	CSVEQGGNTEAFF
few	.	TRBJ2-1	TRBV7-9	TGTGCCAGCAGCCCACTACCTCTCTCCTACAATGAGCAGTTCTTC	CASSPLPLSYNEQFF
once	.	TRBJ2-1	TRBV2	TGTGCCAGCAGTGAGTATTCGGACCAGTTCTTC	CASSEYSDQFF
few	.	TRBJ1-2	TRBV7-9	TGTGCCAGCAGCTTAGTAGCGACAGCCAACTATGGCTACACCTTC	CASSLVATANYGYTF
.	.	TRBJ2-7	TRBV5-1	TGCGCCAGCAGGGCCGGGACGGGGGAGCAGTACTTC	CASRAGTGEQYF
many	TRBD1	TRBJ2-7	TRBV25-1	TGTGCCAGCCGGGACAGGGGCTCCTACGAGCAGTACTTC	CASRDRGSYEQYF
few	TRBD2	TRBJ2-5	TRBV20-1	TGCAGTGCTAGTTCAGCGGGGGGATTTTACGAGACCCAGTACTTC	CSASSAGGFYETQYF
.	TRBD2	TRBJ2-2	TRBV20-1	TGCAGTGCTAGGCGCCTAGCGGGGTCTAACAACACCGGGGAGCTGTTTTTT	CSARRLAGSNNTGELFF
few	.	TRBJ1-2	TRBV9	TGTGCCAGCAGCGCTGCGGGAACTAACTATGGCTACACCTTC	CASSAAGTNYGYTF
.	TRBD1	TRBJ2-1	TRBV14	TGTGCCAGCAGCCAGGGGGACAGCACCTACAATGAGCAGTTCTTC	CASSQGDSTYNEQFF
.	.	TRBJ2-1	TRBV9	TGTGCCAGCAGCCCATGGGTAGGAGACAATGAGCAGTTCTTC	CASSPWVGDNEQFF
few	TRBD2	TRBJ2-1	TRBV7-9	TGTGCCAGCAGCTCATTAGCGGGAGGCTACAATGAGCAGTTCTTC	CASSSLAGGYNEQFF
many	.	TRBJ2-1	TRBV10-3	TGTGCCATCAGTGAGTCTCCAGGGATGGCGGATGAGCAGTTCTTC	CAISESPGMADEQFF